The next 32 T cell receptor beta chains were all read from a single sample in a study of blood T cells in healthy people across ages. A second PCR, run for about 6 to 11 cycles, used a sample-barcoded 5' primer plus a J-beta primer mix. A single record per CDR3 protein comes from TCRdb applying MiXCR to the 5' RACE reads. The sample lists about 1.1 million distinct CDR3 sequences, around two fifths seen once, with 13% in the top ten. Source material: blood. The receptors originated from a man between 18 and 29 years old in good health.

Regarding this clonotype: It may be a read error: a sequence one base away is much more abundant. The chain uses TRBV4-2 and TRBJ1-2, with unresolved D. CDR3 length equals 16 residues. Germline values: CDR1 LGHNA, CDR2 YNFKEQ. For the CDR3, the DNA is TGTACCAGCAGCCAAGAAGCGTCCAGTGTGTTTTATGGCTACACCTTC. This encodes CTSSQEASSVFYGYTF.

As for this clonotype: One end of the junction varies from germline; a read error may be responsible. The V call is TRBV25-1, the J call TRBJ2-5; 7 positions agree with TRBD2. CDR3 length equals 15 residues. The germline gives CDR1 MGHDK, CDR2 SYGVNS. The CDR3 is CANSGERGYQETQYF. DNA for the CDR3: TGTGCCAACAGTGGAGAGCGGGGCTACCAAGAGACCCAGTACTTC.

The chain recombines TRBV6-2 or TRBV6-3 with TRBJ2-1; D not certain. Germline V gene sequence: CDR1 MNHEY, CDR2 SVGEGT. The CDR3 runs 11 residues. V was shortened by 7 bases and J by 8 bases, with 9 bases between the two germline ends. DNA of the CDR3: TGTGCCAGCAAGGTGGGGTATGAGCAGTTCTTC. It encodes CASKVGYEQFF.

V is TRBV6-1 and J is TRBJ2-5, with D unclear. The germline V gene has CDR1 MNHNS and CDR2 SASEGT. The CDR3 loop spans 13 amino acids. V lost 3 bases to trimming and J lost 5 bases, with 10 bases between them. The CDR3 region is CASSEQLGETQYF. For the CDR3, the DNA is TGTGCCAGCAGTGAGCAGTTGGGGGAGACCCAGTACTTC.

The CDR3 loop reads CASSPGTPDEQYF. In DNA, the CDR3 is TGTGCCAGCAGTCCCGGGACCCCCGATGAGCAGTACTTC. This chain uses TRBV12-3 or TRBV12-4 with TRBJ2-7; the D call may be TRBD1 or TRBD2 (5 bases each). With 5 bases removed from V and 7 bases from J, the gap between germline ends came to 15 bases. CDR3 length: 13 residues.

This clonotype appeared once. The rearrangement joins TRBV12-3 or TRBV12-4 to TRBJ2-3, with TRBD2 matching over 10 bases. The J segment lost 0 bases and the V segment lost 1 base, leaving 10 bases of the junction unmatched. This CDR3 has 19 residues. CDR3 residues: CASSLDQRGGVTSTDTQYF. CDR3 nucleotide sequence: TGTGCCAGCAGTTTAGACCAGCGGGGGGGAGTAACTAGCACAGATACGCAGTATTTT.

The chain recombines TRBV6-5 with TRBJ2-4, with D possibly being TRBD1 (6 bases). The CDR3 is made up of 15 amino acids. The germline V gene has CDR1 MNHEY and CDR2 SVGAGI. V lost 7 bases and J 0 bases, leaving 13 bases between the germline ends. The CDR3 nucleotides read TGTGCCAGCAAGCCCTACAGGGCAGCCAAAAACATTCAGTACTTC. This gives the protein CASKPYRAAKNIQYF.

This clonotype was seen a handful of times. V usage is TRBV6-5 and J usage is TRBJ2-1; TRBD1 or TRBD2 may be the D gene (5 bases each). There are 15 residues in the CDR3. The germline V and J ends were trimmed by 1 base and 6 bases, with 13 bases remaining between them. Germline assignment: CDR1 MNHEY and CDR2 SVGAGI. In DNA, the CDR3 is TGTGCCAGCAGTTACTTCGGGGCCTCACCCAATGAGCAGTTCTTC. It is translated as CASSYFGASPNEQFF.

This clonotype has more than one count but fewer than ten. The chain combines TRBV12-5 with TRBJ1-1; TRBD1 is a possible D gene (5 bases). The CDR3 length is 14 residues. Trimming stripped 2 bases from V and 2 bases from J, with 9 bases between. Germline CDR1 LGHNT, CDR2 FRNRAP. The CDR3 DNA reads as TGTGCTAGTGGTTTGTTCGGGGCAAACACTGAAGCTTTCTTT. Translated, it gives CASGLFGANTEAFF. Complete variable domain (other parts from reference TRBV12-5 and TRBJ1-1): DARVTQTPRHKVTEMGQEVTMRCQPILGHNTVFWYRQTMMQGLELLAYFRNRAPLDDSGMPKDRFSAEMPDATLATLKIQPSEPRDSAVYFCASGLFGANTEAFFGQGTRLTVV.

The rearrangement links TRBV12-3 or TRBV12-4 to TRBJ1-2; TRBD1 aligns across 7 bases. CDR3 size: 14 residues. V shed 6 bases and J 4 bases; nucleotides not matched to a gene: 8. CDR3 protein: CASRFDRDGYGYTF. In nucleotides, the CDR3 is TGTGCCAGCAGGTTCGACAGGGACGGCTATGGCTACACCTTC.

A few counts support this clonotype. The rearrangement links TRBV6-6 to TRBJ1-2, with D unclear. CDR3 length: 16 amino acids. The germline gives CDR1 MNHNY, CDR2 SVGAGI (reference sequence). Trimming removed 0 bases at V and 6 bases at J, with 17 bases between. In DNA form, the CDR3 reads TGTGCCAGCAGTTACTCGACTGGAAGATCGGCTCATGGCTACACCTTC. It is translated as CASSYSTGRSAHGYTF.

The rearrangement links TRBV9 to TRBJ2-5, with 13 bases identical to TRBD2. V lost 5 bases, J lost 5 bases, and 6 bases stayed unmatched. The CDR3 runs 15 residues. Looked up from germline, CDR1 is SGDLS and CDR2 is YYNGEE. DNA for the CDR3: TGTGCCAGCAGTGGGACTAGCGGGGAGATCGAGACCCAGTACTTC. It translates to CASSGTSGEIETQYF.

V is TRBV19 and J is TRBJ1-5, with D unclear. CDR3 length: 15 residues. Trimming cost V 8 bases and J 0 bases, with 14 bases left between them. Looked up from germline, CDR1 is LNHDA and CDR2 is SQIVND (reference sequence). Here the CDR3 DNA reads TGTGCCAGTTCAACAGCTTATTATAGCAATCAGCCCCAGCATTTT. This encodes CASSTAYYSNQPQHF.

V is TRBV27 and J is TRBJ2-5; D is ambiguous. The CDR3 extends over 13 amino acids. V dropped 2 bases and J dropped 5 bases, with 9 bases sitting between them. CDR1 and CDR2 (germline): MNHEY, SMNVEV (reference sequence). The CDR3, as DNA: TGTGCCAGCAGTTTAATAGTTGGGGAGACCCAGTACTTC. Translated, it gives CASSLIVGETQYF.

Ten or more counts support this clonotype. This chain connects TRBV7-2 to TRBJ1-2, with TRBD1 matching over 7 bases. The CDR3 extends over 15 amino acids. V lost 3 bases, J lost 1 base, and 5 bases stayed unmatched. Per germline, CDR1 SGHTA and CDR2 FQGNSA. CDR3 sequence (DNA): TGTGCCAGCAGCTTCGGGCAGGGGGTTAACTATGGCTACACCTTC. Protein product: CASSFGQGVNYGYTF.

This clonotype was detected only a few times. The chain is built from TRBV2 and TRBJ1-2; D is unresolved. This CDR3 comprises 12 residues. Deletions cut 4 bases from V and 3 bases from J, with 6 bases between. Per the germline V gene, CDR1 is SNHLY and CDR2 is FYNNEI. As DNA, the CDR3 is TGTGCCAGCAGTGTTGAACACTATGGCTACACCTTC. Amino acid sequence: CASSVEHYGYTF.

The sample holds one count of this clonotype. The J gene is TRBJ2-1, the V gene TRBV4-1, with TRBD2 matching over 16 bases. This CDR3 has 18 residues. V shed 4 bases, J shed 1 base, and the junction held 4 bases outside the gene matches. Per the germline V gene, CDR1 is MGHRA and CDR2 is YSYEKL. CDR3 DNA sequence: TGCGCCAGCAGCCGGGGACTAGCGGGAGGGCCATCCTACAATGAGCAGTTCTTC. This translates into CASSRGLAGGPSYNEQFF.

CDR3 in amino acids: CASSPPASPGDPYGYTF. The DNA for the CDR3 is TGCGCCAGCAGCCCCCCGGCGTCGCCAGGGGACCCATATGGCTACACCTTC. V gene TRBV4-1 combines with J gene TRBJ1-2; a weak D match, TRBD1 (6 bases). The CDR3 totals 17 residues. The V end was cut by 4 bases, the J end by 5 bases, with 23 bases between. Germline V gene sequence: CDR1 MGHRA, CDR2 YSYEKL.

This clonotype was seen more than once but under ten times. This rearrangement joins TRBV20-1 to TRBJ2-5; 7 bases are shared with TRBD2. After removal of 8 bases from V and 2 bases from J, the junction contained 14 bases not matched to a gene. Germline V gene lookup returns CDR1 DFQATT and CDR2 SNEGSKA (reference sequence). The CDR3 loop spans 15 amino acids. This CDR3 reads CSPSAPGLPQETQYF. As DNA, the CDR3 is TGCAGTCCATCCGCCCCGGGACTACCTCAAGAGACCCAGTACTTC.

The chain links TRBV7-2 to TRBJ1-1, with 9 bases that match TRBD1. Per germline, CDR1 SGHTA and CDR2 FQGNSA. The length of the CDR3 is 17 residues. Trimming at V came to 1 base and at J to 5 bases, leaving 11 bases not matched to a gene. The chain's CDR3 is CASSLDFYGTGRTEAFF. DNA for the CDR3: TGTGCCAGCAGCTTAGATTTTTACGGGACAGGGCGGACTGAAGCTTTCTTT.

As regards this clonotype: One end of the junction is discordant with germline, which a read error may explain. V is TRBV20-1 and J is TRBJ1-2; no clear D gene. This CDR3 contains 11 residues. Looked up from germline, CDR1 is DFQATT and CDR2 is SNEGSKA (reference sequence). The CDR3 spells CSTSPVYGYTF. In DNA form, the CDR3 reads TGCAGTACTAGTCCGGTGTATGGCTACACCTTC.

This clonotype was recorded many times. This chain links TRBV4-2 with TRBJ2-1; 7 nucleotides align to TRBD1. J was trimmed by 4 bases and V by 2 bases; bases with no gene match: 14. This CDR3 contains 18 residues. Germline CDR1 reads LGHNA; CDR2 reads YNFKEQ. The CDR3 DNA reads TGTGCCAGCAGCCAAATTCAGGGGACAGTCCCTCCTTACAATGAGCAGTTCTTC. It is translated as CASSQIQGTVPPYNEQFF.

The V call is TRBV20-1, the J call TRBJ1-1; D is possibly TRBD1 (6 bases). CDR3 length: 12 amino acids. Trimming removed 6 bases at V and 4 bases at J, with 12 bases between. CDR1 and CDR2 from the germline V gene are DFQATT and SNEGSKA (reference sequence). The CDR3 DNA reads as TGCAGTGCCACGGACAGCGTCACTGAAGCTTTCTTT. Encoded protein: CSATDSVTEAFF.

The chain recombines TRBV7-6 with TRBJ2-4; no clear D gene. The DNA matches TRBJ2-5 better at its end, which makes the J call doubtful. The CDR3 has 15 residues. The V gene's germline CDR1 is SGHVS and CDR2 FNYEAQ. The DNA for the CDR3 is TGTGCCAGCAGCTCCTCCCTGGGTCGTCAAGAGACCCAGTACTTC. Translation: CASSSSLGRQETQYF.

This clonotype was detected only a few times. The chain is built from TRBV10-3 and TRBJ2-7; D might be TRBD1 or TRBD2, each matching 5 bases. Looked up from germline, CDR1 is ENHRY and CDR2 is SYGVKD. Trimming stripped 4 bases from V and 4 bases from J, with 11 bases between. This CDR3 region has 13 residues. The CDR3 loop is CAISGRGRYEQYF. CDR3 nucleotide sequence: TGTGCCATCAGTGGCCGGGGCAGATACGAGCAGTACTTC.

This chain uses TRBV20-1 with TRBJ1-1; 12 nucleotides agree with TRBD1. The J segment lost 4 bases and the V segment lost 6 bases, leaving 6 bases of the junction unmatched. This CDR3 is built from 14 residues. Per germline, CDR1 DFQATT and CDR2 SNEGSKA (reference sequence). The CDR3 bases are TGCAGTGCGCTTCCGGGACAGGGGGCCACTGAAGCTTTCTTT. It is translated as CSALPGQGATEAFF.

In its sample, this clonotype was seen a few times. The chain carries TRBV3-1 and TRBJ2-5; D is uncertain. Per germline, CDR1 LGHDT and CDR2 YNNKEL (reference sequence). Trimming left V 4 bases short and J 11 bases short, with 17 bases between. CDR3 length: 13 residues. CDR3: CASSPSMNNEQYF. Written as DNA, the CDR3 is TGTGCCAGCAGCCCGTCAATGAACAATGAGCAGTACTTC.

This clonotype was picked up many times. The chain links TRBV5-6 to TRBJ2-1; TRBD1 aligns across 7 bases. The junction had 4 bases not matched to a gene; V was cut back by 4 bases and J by 0 bases. The CDR3 totals 15 residues. The germline V gene encodes CDR1 SGHDT and CDR2 YYEEEE. The CDR3 is CASSTGTASYNEQFF. The CDR3 region has the DNA TGTGCCAGCAGCACCGGGACAGCCTCCTACAATGAGCAGTTCTTC. The variable domain in full, completed from reference TRBV5-6 and TRBJ2-1, reads DAGVTQSPTHLIKTRGQQVTLRCSPKSGHDTVSWYQQALGQGPQFIFQYYEEEERQRGNFPDRFSGHQFPNYSSELNVNALLLGDSALYLCASSTGTASYNEQFFGPGTRLTVL.

The genes are TRBV29-1 and TRBJ1-1; unclear D gene. The germline gives CDR1 SQVTM, CDR2 ANQGSEA. The CDR3 covers 14 residues. V shed 3 bases and J shed 0 bases, with 11 bases lying between them. Written as DNA, the CDR3 is TGCAGCGTTGATGTGACGACCATGAACACTGAAGCTTTCTTT. It is translated as CSVDVTTMNTEAFF.

V and J are TRBV20-1 and TRBJ1-1, with TRBD1 matching over 7 bases. The CDR3 sequence is 17 residues long. The junction had 15 bases not matched to a gene; V was cut back by 5 bases and J by 0 bases. Germline V gene data show CDR1 as DFQATT and CDR2 as SNEGSKA (reference sequence). CDR3 residues: CSAPGALGQFMNTEAFF. The CDR3 bases are TGCAGTGCTCCCGGGGCTCTGGGACAGTTTATGAACACTGAAGCTTTCTTT.

V usage is TRBV27 and J usage is TRBJ1-1; no definite D call. CDR1 is MNHEY, CDR2 SMNVEV, per germline (reference sequence). The CDR3 has 16 residues. The ends were cut back, 5 bases at V and 0 bases at J, with 16 bases in the middle. CDR3 sequence: CASSPRPFQVNTEAFF. In DNA form, the CDR3 reads TGTGCCAGCAGTCCCAGGCCCTTTCAGGTGAACACTGAAGCTTTCTTT.

The genes are TRBV7-3 and TRBJ2-3; 11 bases map to TRBD2. The J segment lost 5 bases and the V segment lost 4 bases, leaving 8 bases of the junction unmatched. Germline loops: CDR1 SGHTA, CDR2 FQGTGA. The length of the CDR3 is 16 residues. The CDR3 region is CASSSQPTSGGDTQYF. CDR3 bases: TGTGCCAGCAGCTCCCAGCCTACTAGCGGGGGAGATACGCAGTATTTT. Full variable domain (missing parts from reference TRBV7-3 and TRBJ2-3): GAGVSQTPSNKVTEKGKYVELRCDPISGHTALYWYRQSLGQGPEFLIYFQGTGAADDSGLPNDRFFAVRPEGSVSTLKIQRTERGDSAVYLCASSSQPTSGGDTQYFGPGTRLTVL.